Listed below are T cell receptor beta chains from one sample, sequenced in a study of cytomegalovirus exposure and HLA in healthy donors. Only in-frame clones appear in the TCRdb table, and some are missing; sequencing was by immunoSEQ multiplex PCR. This table has approximately 140,000 clones, around 78% appearing once. Sequencing input: PBMCs. Receptors originate from a male donor in good health and CMV-seronegative. Each CDR3 is given with its conserved first and last residue. D genes are given only for firm matches. Clone size is given for some rows only: seen once, a few or many times, or a class if the clone is expanded.

J,length,V,size,D,DNA,CDR3
TRBJ1-1,17,TRBV19,NA,NA,TGTGCCAGTAGTACCCTCGGTGCGGGGGCGGACTCCGTGAATGCTTTCTTT,CASSTLGAGADSVNAFF
TRBJ2-7,14,TRBV6-1,NA,TRBD1,TGTGCCAGCAGTGCCTTAAAAGCAGGGGGCGAGCAGTACTTC,CASSALKAGGEQYF
TRBJ1-4,10,TRBV20-1,NA,NA,TGCAGTGCCCTGAATGAAAAACTGTTTTTT,CSALNEKLFF
TRBJ1-5,17,TRBV4-2,once,NA,TGTGCCAGCAGCCAAGAGCAGGGAGGGGGTAGCAATCAGCCCCAGCATTTT,CASSQEQGGGSNQPQHF
TRBJ2-3,16,TRBV30,NA,TRBD2,TGTGCCCGGAGTGTAAGTCTAGCGGGGGAGACAGATACGCAGTATTTT,CARSVSLAGETDTQYF
TRBJ1-1,14,TRBV7-8,NA,NA,TGTGCCAGCAGCCACGGGGGAGGGAGCACTGAAGCTTTCTTT,CASSHGGGSTEAFF
TRBJ2-5,16,TRBV21-1,NA,NA,TGTGCCAGCAGCAAAGTGGGGAGGCGCGCGGGAGAGACCCAGTACTTC,CASSKVGRRAGETQYF
TRBJ2-5,16,TRBV5-1,NA,TRBD1,TGCACCAGCAGCCCCTGGACAGGGGCCGTTGAGGAGACCCAGTACTTC,CTSSPWTGAVEETQYF
TRBJ1-5,16,TRBV9,NA,NA,TGTGCCAGCAGCGTAGGGATAGGGGAGGGCAATCAGCCCCAGCATTTT,CASSVGIGEGNQPQHF
TRBJ1-5,13,TRBV6-5,few,TRBD1,TGTGCCAGCAGTTTGACAGGGTTTCAGCCCCAGCATTTT,CASSLTGFQPQHF
TRBJ1-1,14,TRBV19,NA,NA,TGTGCCAGTACGGACGAGGGATTGAACACTGAAGCTTTCTTT,CASTDEGLNTEAFF
TRBJ1-4,14,TRBV30,NA,TRBD1,TGTGCCTGGAGTATAGGGACAGAGAATGAAAAACTGTTTTTT,CAWSIGTENEKLFF
TRBJ2-3,14,TRBV7-9,few,TRBD2,TGTGCCAGCAGCTTAGCGGGGGGAGGGGATACGCAGTATTTT,CASSLAGGGDTQYF
TRBJ2-7,14,TRBV14,NA,TRBD2,TGTGCCAGCAGCGTGGGACTAGCGAACTACGAGCAGTACTTC,CASSVGLANYEQYF
TRBJ2-7,15,TRBV30,NA,NA,TGTGCCTGGAGTCGCAGGGGCGGGTTAAGTTACGAGCAGTACTTC,CAWSRRGGLSYEQYF
TRBJ2-2,19,TRBV7-6,NA,TRBD2,TGTGCCAGCAGACGAAGGTCCGCTAGCGGGAGGGTAGACACCGGGGAGCTGTTTTTT,CASRRRSASGRVDTGELFF
TRBJ1-2,14,TRBV7-2,NA,NA,TGTGCCAGCAGCTTAGTCGGTGCAGGCAGCGGCTACACCTTC,CASSLVGAGSGYTF
TRBJ1-2,14,TRBV6-5,once,TRBD1,TGTGCCAGCAGTTCGACAGGGCCACCCTATGGCTACACCTTC,CASSSTGPPYGYTF
TRBJ1-5,13,TRBV30,NA,TRBD1,TGTGCCTGGAGTGTGACAGGGGGCCAGCCCCAGCATTTT,CAWSVTGGQPQHF
TRBJ2-7,15,TRBV6-5,NA,TRBD1,TGTGCCAGCAATTATCATCGGGACAGCTCCTACGAGCAGTACTTC,CASNYHRDSSYEQYF
TRBJ2-1,14,TRBV4-3,once,NA,TGCGCCAGCAGCCAGGCGGGGAGATACAATGAGCAGTTCTTC,CASSQAGRYNEQFF
TRBJ1-1,15,TRBV15,NA,TRBD1,TGTGCCACCAGCAGAGGGACAGGGTCGGACACTGAAGCTTTCTTT,CATSRGTGSDTEAFF
TRBJ2-1,14,TRBV5-1,NA,NA,TGCGCCAGCAGCTTGTGGAGGGTCGGCGATGAGCAGTTCTTC,CASSLWRVGDEQFF
TRBJ2-4,14,TRBV19,NA,TRBD2,TGTGCCAGTATCGCTAGCGGGGGGTGGAACATTCAGTACTTC,CASIASGGWNIQYF
TRBJ2-7,15,TRBV18,NA,NA,TGTGCCAGCTCAAATATTAGGGACAACTCCTACGAGCAGTACTTC,CASSNIRDNSYEQYF
TRBJ2-1,14,TRBV10-3,few,TRBD2,TGTGCCATCAGTCCCTGGCGGGAGGGCAATGAGCAGTTCTTC,CAISPWREGNEQFF
TRBJ1-2,14,TRBV2,NA,TRBD1,TGTGCCAGCACATACAGGGGTTTAAACTATGGCTACACCTTC,CASTYRGLNYGYTF
TRBJ2-7,13,TRBV7-3,NA,NA,TGTGCCAGCAGCTTTGGTCAGACCTACGAGCAGTACTTC,CASSFGQTYEQYF
TRBJ2-7,14,TRBV5-1,few,TRBD1,TGCGCCAGCGGCTGGGGACAGGGCCGTGAGGAGCAGTACTTC,CASGWGQGREEQYF
TRBJ1-3,14,TRBV4-2,NA,NA,TGTGCCAGCAGCCTACCCCCCGCGGGGAACACCATATATTTT,CASSLPPAGNTIYF
TRBJ1-3,15,TRBV19,few,TRBD1,TGTGCCAGTAGTACCGGACAGGGCTCTGGAAACACCATATATTTT,CASSTGQGSGNTIYF
TRBJ1-1,15,TRBV23-1,NA,TRBD1,TGCGCCAGCAGTCACAGGACAGGGGTCGCCCTTGAAGCTTTCTTT,CASSHRTGVALEAFF
TRBJ2-3,16,TRBV7-8,once,TRBD2,TGTGCCAGCAGCCCAAGGACTAGCGGGGGCACAGATACGCAGTATTTT,CASSPRTSGGTDTQYF